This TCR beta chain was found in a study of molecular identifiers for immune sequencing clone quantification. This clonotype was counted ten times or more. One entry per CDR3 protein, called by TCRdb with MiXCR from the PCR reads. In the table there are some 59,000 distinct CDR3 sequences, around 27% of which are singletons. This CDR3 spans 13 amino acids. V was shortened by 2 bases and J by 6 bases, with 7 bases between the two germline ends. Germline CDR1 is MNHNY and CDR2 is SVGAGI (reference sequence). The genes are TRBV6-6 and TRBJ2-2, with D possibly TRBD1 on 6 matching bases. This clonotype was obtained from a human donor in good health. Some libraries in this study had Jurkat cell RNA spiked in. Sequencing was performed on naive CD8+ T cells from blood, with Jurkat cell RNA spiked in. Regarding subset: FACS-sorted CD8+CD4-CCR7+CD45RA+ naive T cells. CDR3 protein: CASSYEGAGELFF. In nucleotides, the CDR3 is TGTGCCAGCAGTTACGAGGGGGCCGGGGAGCTGTTTTTT.